This TCR beta chain was captured by sequencing in a study of regulatory T cells in long-lasting Graves disease. Study-level results: The persistent group shared 3,000 or so public clonotypes, more than the 950 to 1,000 shared by new patients. Favoring TRBV28, TRBJ1-2 and TRBJ2-5 was a feature seen in persistent disease.

Looked up from germline, CDR1 is ENHRY and CDR2 is SYGVKD. The CDR3 totals 17 residues. Trimming shortened V by 3 bases and J by 1 base, and 15 bases separated the two germline ends. Described time point: newly diagnosed GD, antithyroid drugs for less than 3 months. Isolated PBMC RNA provided the starting material for the TCR library. This clonotype has just a few counts. Its antigen is as yet unknown. Researchers made TCR beta libraries by using iRepertoire HTBI primers and running Arm-PCR on CDR3 regions. One entry per CDR3 protein, called by TCRdb with MiXCR from the multiplex PCR reads. This table holds roughly 500,000 distinct CDR3 sequences, 12% found once. The sample also formed part of further work on T cells in Graves' hyperthyroidism and ophthalmopathy. That work adds: Initially, a first-round RT-PCR of the TCR CDR3 employed the HTBI primer set.

Sequencing was performed on peripheral blood mononuclear cells (PBMCs), taken at new diagnosis, from a patient treated with antithyroid drugs. This chain links TRBV10-3 with TRBJ2-2; D is ambiguous. This TCR derives from a woman younger than 45 with Graves disease. The CDR3 DNA follows: TGTGCCATCAGTGACCCCCCCCGGAAGGGGAACACCGGGGAGCTGTTTTTT. Translating it yields CAISDPPRKGNTGELFF.